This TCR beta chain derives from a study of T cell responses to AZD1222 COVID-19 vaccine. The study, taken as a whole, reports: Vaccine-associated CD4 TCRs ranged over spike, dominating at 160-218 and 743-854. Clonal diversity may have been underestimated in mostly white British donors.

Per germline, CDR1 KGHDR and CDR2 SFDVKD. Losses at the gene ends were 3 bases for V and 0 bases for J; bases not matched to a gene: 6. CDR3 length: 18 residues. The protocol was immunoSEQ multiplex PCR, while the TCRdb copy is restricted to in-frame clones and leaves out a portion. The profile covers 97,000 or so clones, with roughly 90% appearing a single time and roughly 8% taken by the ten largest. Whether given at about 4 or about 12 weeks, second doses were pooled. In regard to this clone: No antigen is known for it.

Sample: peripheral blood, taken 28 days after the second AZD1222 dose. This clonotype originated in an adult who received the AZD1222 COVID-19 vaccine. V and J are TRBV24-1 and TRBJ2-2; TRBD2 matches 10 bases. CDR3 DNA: TGTGCCACCAGTGATCCCCTAGCGGGAGTCGCGAACACCGGGGAGCTGTTTTTT. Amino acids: CATSDPLAGVANTGELFF.